The 28 T cell receptor beta chains below all came from one sample that was sequenced in a study of OX40 agonist ivuxolimab in advanced cancers. Sequencing was performed with immunoSEQ multiplex PCR; in TCRdb, only in-frame clones are kept and a portion is missing. The table shows about 27,000 clones, with roughly 80% occurring only once. The specimen was CD4+ or CD8+ T cells sorted from blood, collected in a trial of the OX40 agonist ivuxolimab. The source is an adult with an advanced solid tumor such as melanoma, head and neck, liver or kidney cancer.

The gene calls are TRBV11-2 and TRBJ2-7, with a tentative D call TRBD1 (5 bases). V lost 1 base, J lost 6 bases, and 16 bases lay in between. The germline V gene has CDR1 SGHAT and CDR2 FQNNGV. There are 15 residues in the CDR3. The DNA of the CDR3 is TGTGCCAGCAGCTTAGTCGCAGGGCCCCCTGCCGAGCAGTACTTC. Amino acid sequence: CASSLVAGPPAEQYF.

J is TRBJ2-2 and V is TRBV2, with TRBD2 matching 11 bases. Losses at the gene ends were 4 bases for V and 2 bases for J; bases not matched to a gene: 3. Germline-derived CDR1 and CDR2 are SNHLY and FYNNEI. The CDR3 is 16 amino acids. CDR3 residues: CASSGLAGFNTGELFF. The CDR3 DNA is TGTGCCAGCAGTGGACTAGCGGGGTTCAACACCGGGGAGCTGTTTTTT.

The chain couples TRBV7-9 to TRBJ2-6, with 8 nucleotides matching TRBD1. J gave up 0 bases and V 4 bases, and 8 bases lay outside the gene matches. CDR1 SEHNR and CDR2 FQNEAQ come from the germline V gene (reference sequence). The CDR3 loop spans 18 amino acids. CDR3 sequence (DNA): TGTGCCAGCAGCTGGGGCGGGGACAGGAGCTCTGGGGCCAACGTCCTGACTTTC. Its translation is CASSWGGDRSSGANVLTF.

Details on this clone: Other nucleotide sequences in the sample specify the same CDR3. V gene TRBV5-6 combines with J gene TRBJ1-1; D remains ambiguous. The germline V gene encodes CDR1 SGHDT and CDR2 YYEEEE. The CDR3 totals 12 residues. Trimming cost V 4 bases and J 3 bases, with 7 bases left between them. Here the CDR3 DNA reads TGTGCCAGCAGCCCAGGAGACACTGAAGCTTTCTTT. It translates to CASSPGDTEAFF.

The chain joins TRBV28 to TRBJ2-2; TRBD1 agrees at 7 bases. Germline CDR1 and CDR2: MDHEN and SYDVKM. The CDR3 extends over 17 amino acids. V lost 6 bases, J lost 2 bases, and 12 bases stayed unmatched. DNA of the CDR3: TGTGCCAGCAGCTCCACCCGGGACAGCGCAAACACCGGGGAGCTGTTTTTT. Translating it yields CASSSTRDSANTGELFF.

The chain combines TRBV7-9 with TRBJ1-1; D may be TRBD1 (5 bases). Germline-derived CDR1 and CDR2 are SEHNR and FQNEAQ (reference sequence). Trimming took 2 bases from V and 8 from J, leaving 12 bases between them. This CDR3 contains 13 residues. The CDR3 DNA reads TGTGCCAGCAGCTTACCATCAGGGCAAGAAGCTTTCTTT. It is translated as CASSLPSGQEAFF.

This chain connects TRBV18 to TRBJ1-2, with 10 bases fitting TRBD1. The V gene end was trimmed by 3 bases and the J gene end by 8 bases; junction bases not matched to a gene: 9. The CDR3 covers 15 residues. Germline V lookup: CDR1 KGHSH, CDR2 LQKENI. The CDR3 loop reads CASSPSRTGGYGYTF. The CDR3 bases are TGTGCCAGCTCACCTTCCCGGACAGGGGGTTACGGCTACACCTTC.

The chain links TRBV2 to TRBJ2-1, with D perhaps matching TRBD1 (5 bases). Trimming took 2 bases from V and 5 from J, leaving 7 bases between them. This CDR3 has 13 residues. In germline, CDR1 is SNHLY, CDR2 FYNNEI. The CDR3 loop reads CASSESGNNEQFF. As DNA, the CDR3 is TGTGCCAGCAGTGAATCAGGGAACAATGAGCAGTTCTTC.

This sequence joins TRBV29-1 and TRBJ2-1; D is tentatively TRBD1 or TRBD2 (5 bases each). This CDR3 comprises 12 residues. CDR1 is SQVTM and CDR2 is ANQGSEA in the germline V gene. V was shortened by 0 bases and J by 10 bases, with 10 bases between the two germline ends. CDR3 nucleotide sequence: TGCAGCGTTGAAGACCTCCGGGACGAGCAGTTCTTC. It yields the protein CSVEDLRDEQFF.

V is TRBV29-1 and J is TRBJ2-1, with 9 nucleotides matching TRBD2. The CDR3 covers 14 residues. Germline values: CDR1 SQVTM, CDR2 ANQGSEA. V lost 4 bases and J lost 7; bases outside the gene matches: 8. This CDR3 is CSVVSAGGPNEQFF. The CDR3 DNA sequence: TGCAGCGTTGTTTCCGCGGGGGGGCCTAATGAGCAGTTCTTC.

The V call is TRBV5-5, the J call TRBJ2-1; D is possibly TRBD1 (6 bases). Per the germline V gene, CDR1 is SGHKS and CDR2 is YYEKEE (reference sequence). Between the trimmed V and J ends, which lost 2 bases and 4 bases, there was a span of 13 bases. This CDR3 has 15 amino acids. The CDR3, as DNA: TGTGCCAGCAGCTTCCTAGGACAGAATTACAATGAGCAGTTCTTC. The encoded protein is CASSFLGQNYNEQFF.

The gene calls are TRBV9 and TRBJ1-2; no clear D. The CDR3 runs 13 residues. Trimming removed 0 bases from V and 3 bases from J, with 6 bases in between. Germline V gene data show CDR1 as SGDLS and CDR2 as YYNGEE. The CDR3 is CASSVAPDYGYTF. In DNA, the CDR3 is TGTGCCAGCAGCGTAGCCCCCGACTATGGCTACACCTTC.

The chain is built from TRBV5-4 and TRBJ2-7, with unresolved D. Trimming pared 0 bases from V and 2 bases from J, leaving 6 bases between. The CDR3 sequence is 13 residues long. Germline-derived CDR1 and CDR2 are SGHNT and YYREEE (reference sequence). The CDR3 is CASSLVATYEQYF. CDR3 in DNA: TGTGCCAGCAGCTTGGTGGCAACCTACGAGCAGTACTTC.

The V and J genes are TRBV10-3 and TRBJ2-7; TRBD1 aligns across 10 bases. CDR1 and CDR2 (germline): ENHRY, SYGVKD. This CDR3 comprises 14 residues. J gave up 4 bases and V 8 bases, and 8 bases lay outside the gene matches. In DNA form, the CDR3 reads TGTGCCATCGCCGGGACAGGGGTTATATACGAGCAGTACTTC. Translating gives CAIAGTGVIYEQYF.

The V call is TRBV6-1, the J call TRBJ1-5; D is perhaps TRBD1 (6 bases). This CDR3 spans 15 amino acids. Per germline, CDR1 MNHNS and CDR2 SASEGT. Trimming shortened V by 8 bases and J by 3 bases, and 17 bases separated the two germline ends. The CDR3 loop is CASGDRDILNQPQHF. CDR3 DNA sequence: TGTGCCAGCGGGGATCGGGACATTCTCAATCAGCCCCAGCATTTT.

The chain uses TRBV30 and TRBJ1-5; D possibly corresponds to TRBD1 (6 bases). CDR3 size: 14 residues. Germline V gene sequence: CDR1 GTSNPN, CDR2 SVGIG (reference sequence). Between the trimmed V and J ends, which lost 2 bases and 5 bases, there was a span of 13 bases. The CDR3 nucleotides read TGTGCCTGGAGTCCAGGGGTCGGTGATCAGCCCCAGCATTTT. Its protein is CAWSPGVGDQPQHF.

The J gene is TRBJ2-1, the V gene TRBV7-6; 7 bases match TRBD2. Germline loops: CDR1 SGHVS, CDR2 FNYEAQ. V lost 4 bases, J lost 1 base, and 10 bases stayed unmatched. The CDR3 consists of 17 residues. The CDR3 DNA follows: TGTGCCAGCAGCTCTTTTCGAGCGGGGCAATCCTACAATGAGCAGTTCTTC. Translation gives CASSSFRAGQSYNEQFF.

The V gene is TRBV7-9, the J gene TRBJ2-1; tentatively, D is TRBD1 or TRBD2 (6 bases each). Trimming stripped 1 base from V and 6 bases from J, with 10 bases between. Germline values: CDR1 SEHNR, CDR2 FQNEAQ (reference sequence). The CDR3 extends over 14 amino acids. CDR3 nucleotides: TGTGCCAGCAGCTTAGGTGGGGGGCCCAATGAGCAGTTCTTC. As protein: CASSLGGGPNEQFF.

This clone was found a few times. V and J are TRBV6-4 and TRBJ2-3; possibly TRBD1 for D (5 bases). The CDR3 has 15 amino acids. V dropped 4 bases and J dropped 3 bases, with 14 bases sitting between them. Germline-derived CDR1 and CDR2 are MRHNA and SNTAGT. CDR3 bases: TGTGCCAGCAGTGGCGACAGCCTGTCGACAGATACGCAGTATTTT. Protein product: CASSGDSLSTDTQYF.

This clone turned up a few times. This chain connects TRBV4-1 to TRBJ2-1, with TRBD1 as a possible D gene (6 bases). V was clipped by 8 bases and J by 8 bases, with 7 bases between them. Germline loops: CDR1 MGHRA, CDR2 YSYEKL. CDR3 length equals 10 residues. The CDR3 nucleotides read TGCGCCAGCGGGGGCGATGAGCAGTTCTTC. Its protein product is CASGGDEQFF.

The chain couples TRBV13 to TRBJ2-1; D is unresolved. Trimming cost V 5 bases and J 0 bases, with 14 bases left between them. This CDR3 spans 16 amino acids. Germline V gene sequence: CDR1 PRHDT, CDR2 FYEKMQ (reference sequence). This chain's CDR3 is CASSPQDPSSYNEQFF. CDR3 coding DNA: TGTGCCAGCAGCCCCCAGGACCCGAGCTCCTACAATGAGCAGTTCTTC.

The chain is built from TRBV7-6 and TRBJ2-1; 7 nucleotides align to TRBD2. CDR3 length: 15 amino acids. CDR1 is SGHVS and CDR2 is FNYEAQ in the germline V gene. Germline trimming cut 5 bases from V and 0 bases from J; bases unmatched to any gene: 4. CDR3 nucleotide sequence: TGTGCCAGCAGCCCGGGGGGTAGCTCCTACAATGAGCAGTTCTTC. Protein sequence: CASSPGGSSYNEQFF.

The rearrangement joins TRBV7-9 to TRBJ2-1; D remains ambiguous. CDR3 length: 13 amino acids. Germline CDR1 is SEHNR and CDR2 is FQNEAQ (reference sequence). Between the trimmed V and J ends, which lost 3 bases and 4 bases, there was a span of 7 bases. CDR3 protein: CASSLDGYNEQFF. The DNA for the CDR3 is TGTGCCAGCAGCTTGGACGGTTACAATGAGCAGTTCTTC.

The table lists this clone with a count of one. V gene TRBV6-6 combines with J gene TRBJ2-1; a possible D gene is TRBD1 (5 bases). This CDR3 region has 16 residues. CDR1 is MNHNY and CDR2 is SVGAGI in the germline V gene (reference sequence). V lost 0 bases to trimming and J lost 4 bases, with 13 bases between them. The CDR3 DNA follows: TGTGCCAGCAGTTACTCGACAGTCTTGAGGTACAATGAGCAGTTCTTC. Translated: CASSYSTVLRYNEQFF.

This clone has a handful of counts. This chain joins TRBV11-2 and TRBJ1-1; D may be TRBD1 (5 bases). The CDR3 runs 14 residues. Germline CDR1 SGHAT, CDR2 FQNNGV. Trimming removed 2 bases from V and 4 bases from J, with 11 bases in between. CDR3 in amino acids: CASSLYGGGTEAFF. Written as DNA, the CDR3 is TGTGCCAGCAGCTTATACGGGGGAGGCACTGAAGCTTTCTTT.

This clone has just a few counts. J is TRBJ1-5 and V is TRBV6-1; 8 bases fit TRBD1. Germline V CDR1 and CDR2: MNHNS, SASEGT. The V segment lost 5 bases and the J segment 4 bases; nucleotides outside the gene matches: 7. CDR3 length: 15 residues. The CDR3 protein is CASSLRTGMNQPQHF. The DNA of the CDR3 is TGTGCCAGCAGTCTCAGGACAGGGATGAATCAGCCCCAGCATTTT.

The V call is TRBV9, the J call TRBJ1-1; D is possibly TRBD1 (6 bases). Germline V gene data show CDR1 as SGDLS and CDR2 as YYNGEE. The V gene lost 2 bases and the J gene lost 9 bases, with 14 bases spanning the gap. This CDR3 is 13 amino acids long. The CDR3, as DNA: TGTGCCAGCAGCGTGGGCGGGGGCGATCAAGCTTTCTTT. As protein: CASSVGGGDQAFF.

The chain joins TRBV5-5 to TRBJ2-2; unclear D gene. The CDR3 is 11 amino acids. Germline-derived CDR1 and CDR2 are SGHKS and YYEKEE (reference sequence). Trimming took off 1 base at V and 6 bases at J, with 1 base between the two ends. In DNA form, the CDR3 reads TGTGCCAGCAGCTTGTCCGGGGAGCTGTTTTTT. It is translated as CASSLSGELFF.